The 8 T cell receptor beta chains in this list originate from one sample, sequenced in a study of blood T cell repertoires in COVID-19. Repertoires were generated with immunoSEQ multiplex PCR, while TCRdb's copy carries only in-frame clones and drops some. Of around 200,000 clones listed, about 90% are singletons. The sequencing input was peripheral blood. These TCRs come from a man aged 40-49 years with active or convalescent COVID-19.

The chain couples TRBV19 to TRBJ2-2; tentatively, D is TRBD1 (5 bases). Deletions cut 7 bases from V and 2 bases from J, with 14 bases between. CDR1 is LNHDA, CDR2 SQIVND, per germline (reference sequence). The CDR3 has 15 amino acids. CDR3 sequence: CASISLRVNTGELFF. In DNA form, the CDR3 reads TGTGCCAGTATAAGTCTCAGGGTCAACACCGGGGAGCTGTTTTTT.

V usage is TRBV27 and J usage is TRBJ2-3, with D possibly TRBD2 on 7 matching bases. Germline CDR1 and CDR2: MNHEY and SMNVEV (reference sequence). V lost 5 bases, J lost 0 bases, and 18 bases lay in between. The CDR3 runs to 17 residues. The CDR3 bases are TGTGCCAGCAGTGGGGGGGCGCGAGCGATCAGCACAGATACGCAGTATTTT. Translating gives CASSGGARAISTDTQYF.

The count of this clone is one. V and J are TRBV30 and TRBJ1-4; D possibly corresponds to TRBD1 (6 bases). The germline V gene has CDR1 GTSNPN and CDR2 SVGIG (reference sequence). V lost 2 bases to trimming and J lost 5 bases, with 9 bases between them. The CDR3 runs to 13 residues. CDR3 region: CAWSRGLNEKLFF. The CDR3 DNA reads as TGTGCCTGGAGTAGGGGGTTGAATGAAAAACTGTTTTTT.

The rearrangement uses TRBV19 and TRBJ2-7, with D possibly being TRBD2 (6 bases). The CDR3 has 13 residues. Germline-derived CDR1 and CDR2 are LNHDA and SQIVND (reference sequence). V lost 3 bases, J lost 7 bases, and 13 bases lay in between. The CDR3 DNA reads TGTGCCAGTAGTATTATCGGGAGAAGAGAGCAGTACTTC. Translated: CASSIIGRREQYF.

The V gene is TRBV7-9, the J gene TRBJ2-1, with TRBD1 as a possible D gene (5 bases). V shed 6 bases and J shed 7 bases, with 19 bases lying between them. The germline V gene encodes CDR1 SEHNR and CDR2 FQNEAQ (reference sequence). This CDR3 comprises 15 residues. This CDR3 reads CASSYQGVVGNEQFF. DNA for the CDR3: TGTGCCAGCAGTTACCAGGGCGTTGTGGGGAATGAGCAGTTCTTC.

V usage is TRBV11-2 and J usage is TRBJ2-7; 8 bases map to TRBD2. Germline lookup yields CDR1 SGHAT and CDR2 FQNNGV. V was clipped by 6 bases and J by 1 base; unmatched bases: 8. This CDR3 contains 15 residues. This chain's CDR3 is CASSPSGGYSYEQYF. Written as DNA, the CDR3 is TGTGCCAGCAGTCCCAGCGGGGGTTATTCCTACGAGCAGTACTTC.

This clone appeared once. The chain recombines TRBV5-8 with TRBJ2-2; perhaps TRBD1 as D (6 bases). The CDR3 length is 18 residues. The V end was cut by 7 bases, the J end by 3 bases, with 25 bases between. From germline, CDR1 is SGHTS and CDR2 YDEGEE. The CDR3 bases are TGTGCCAGCTCTACCGGACCCTTTACTGGACAGCACACCGGGGAGCTGTTTTTT. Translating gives CASSTGPFTGQHTGELFF.

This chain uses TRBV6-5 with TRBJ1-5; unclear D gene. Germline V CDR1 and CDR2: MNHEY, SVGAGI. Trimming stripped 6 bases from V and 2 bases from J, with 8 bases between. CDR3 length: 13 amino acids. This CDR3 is CASRESGNQPQHF. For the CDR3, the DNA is TGTGCCAGCAGAGAGTCCGGCAATCAGCCCCAGCATTTT.